This is a list of T cell receptor beta chains from one sample in a study of T cell responses to AZD1222 COVID-19 vaccine. TCRdb's copy holds only in-frame clones and misses some; the assay was immunoSEQ multiplex PCR. The sample has 110,000 to 150,000 clones; about 93% are singletons. Sequencing was performed on peripheral blood, taken on day 0 of AZD1222 vaccination. All receptors come from an adult in good health. The CDR3 runs from the conserved cysteine through the conserved F or W. D genes are given only for firm matches. Part of the rows lack a size; the others show once, few, many or a class for expanded clones.

clone size	J gene	D gene	V gene	CDR3 protein	CDR3 DNA
few	TRBJ1-3	NA	TRBV5-1	CASRLGQSSGNTIYF	TGCGCCAGCAGATTAGGGCAGAGCTCTGGAAACACCATATATTTT
NA	TRBJ2-7	NA	TRBV7-9	CASSLPGIYEQYF	TGTGCCAGCAGCTTGCCAGGGATCTACGAGCAGTACTTC
NA	TRBJ2-2	TRBD2	TRBV30	CAWRTSGTTGELFF	TGTGCCTGGAGGACTAGCGGGACCACCGGGGAGCTGTTTTTT
NA	TRBJ2-5	TRBD2	TRBV5-1	CASSLIGDYKETQYF	TGCGCCAGCAGCTTGATTGGGGACTACAAAGAGACCCAGTACTTC
NA	TRBJ2-7	TRBD1	TRBV30	CAWQGAGGYEQYF	TGTGCCTGGCAGGGGGCAGGGGGCTACGAGCAGTACTTC
once	TRBJ2-2	TRBD2	TRBV6-5	CASSYLGLAAGELFF	TGTGCCAGCAGTTACTTGGGACTAGCGGCCGGGGAGCTGTTTTTT
NA	TRBJ1-1	TRBD1	TRBV10-1	CASSVGQGTTEAFF	TGCGCCAGCAGTGTGGGACAGGGGACCACTGAAGCTTTCTTT
NA	TRBJ2-1	NA	TRBV13	CASSPDLGASYNEQFF	TGTGCCAGCAGCCCGGATCTCGGGGCTAGTTATAATGAGCAGTTCTTC
NA	TRBJ1-2	TRBD1	TRBV28	CASSWDSVPYGYTF	TGTGCCAGCAGTTGGGACAGTGTACCGTATGGCTACACCTTC
NA	TRBJ1-6	NA	TRBV19	CASSAREGLYNSPLHF	TGTGCCAGTAGTGCCCGGGAGGGGCTCTATAATTCACCCCTCCACTTT
NA	TRBJ1-1	TRBD1	TRBV12-3/TRBV12-4	CASSAAGQGQAFF	TGTGCCAGCAGCGCCGCCGGACAGGGCCAGGCTTTCTTT
NA	TRBJ2-5	NA	TRBV11-2	CASSPRKASKTQYF	TGTGCCAGCAGCCCAAGGAAGGCATCGAAGACCCAGTACTTC
NA	TRBJ2-1	TRBD2	TRBV24-1	CATSDLASGRGDEQFF	TGTGCCACCAGTGATTTGGCCAGCGGGAGGGGCGATGAGCAGTTCTTC
NA	TRBJ2-3	NA	TRBV5-5	CASSLFPGAIADTQYF	TGTGCCAGCAGCTTGTTTCCGGGGGCGATAGCAGATACGCAGTATTTT
few	TRBJ2-7	NA	TRBV10-3	CATQGDSSYEQYF	TGTGCCACCCAGGGAGACTCCTCCTACGAGCAGTACTTC
few	TRBJ2-5	NA	TRBV5-5	CASSLEAQGPIQGTQYF	TGTGCCAGCAGCTTGGAGGCCCAGGGACCCATTCAAGGGACCCAGTACTTC
NA	TRBJ1-5	NA	TRBV6-1	CASSEGVFQPQHF	TGTGCCAGCAGTGAGGGGGTTTTTCAGCCCCAGCATTTT
NA	TRBJ1-3	NA	TRBV29-1	CSVEIPNTDTIYF	TGCAGCGTTGAAATACCCAATACGGACACCATATATTTT
NA	TRBJ1-4	NA	TRBV2	CASSDVATNEKLFF	TGTGCCAGCAGTGATGTGGCAACTAATGAAAAACTGTTTTTT
NA	TRBJ2-2	TRBD1	TRBV10-3	CAISDTLAFETGGIYTGELFF	TGTGCCATCAGTGATACGTTAGCCTTCGAGACAGGGGGCATTTATACCGGGGAGCTGTTTTTT
few	TRBJ2-7	TRBD2	TRBV10-1	CASSEQLPGLAGKSYEQYF	TGCGCCAGCAGTGAGCAATTGCCGGGACTAGCGGGAAAGTCCTACGAGCAGTACTTC
NA	TRBJ2-1	TRBD2	TRBV3-1/TRBV3-2	CASSHKLGLAGVFF	TGTGCCAGCAGTCACAAGTTAGGACTAGCGGGAGTGTTCTTC
NA	TRBJ1-2	TRBD1	TRBV15	CATSRRTGDGYTF	TGTGCCACCAGCAGGAGGACAGGGGATGGCTACACCTTC
once	TRBJ1-4	NA	TRBV7-2	CASSADPNEKLFF	TGTGCCAGCAGCGCCGACCCCAATGAAAAACTGTTTTTT